This T cell receptor (beta chain) is from a study of cytomegalovirus exposure and HLA in healthy donors. Researchers ran the PCR with 60 Vbeta and 13 Jbeta primers. Data came from immunoSEQ multiplex PCR; TCRdb stores just in-frame clones and leaves some out. The repertoire holds under 110,000 clones, with about 75% as singletons. Sequencing was done on a sample of PBMCs. The clonotype originates from a male donor in good health and CMV-seropositive.

CDR3: CASSLPSGTGGVGYTEAFF. As DNA, the CDR3 is TGCGCCAGCAGCTTACCCTCCGGGACAGGGGGCGTTGGGTACACTGAAGCTTTCTTT. The chain has TRBV5-1 and TRBJ1-1; 12 nucleotides line up with TRBD1. The CDR3 covers 19 residues. Germline-derived CDR1 and CDR2 are SGHRS and YFSETQ. J was trimmed by 3 bases and V by 2 bases; bases with no gene match: 14.